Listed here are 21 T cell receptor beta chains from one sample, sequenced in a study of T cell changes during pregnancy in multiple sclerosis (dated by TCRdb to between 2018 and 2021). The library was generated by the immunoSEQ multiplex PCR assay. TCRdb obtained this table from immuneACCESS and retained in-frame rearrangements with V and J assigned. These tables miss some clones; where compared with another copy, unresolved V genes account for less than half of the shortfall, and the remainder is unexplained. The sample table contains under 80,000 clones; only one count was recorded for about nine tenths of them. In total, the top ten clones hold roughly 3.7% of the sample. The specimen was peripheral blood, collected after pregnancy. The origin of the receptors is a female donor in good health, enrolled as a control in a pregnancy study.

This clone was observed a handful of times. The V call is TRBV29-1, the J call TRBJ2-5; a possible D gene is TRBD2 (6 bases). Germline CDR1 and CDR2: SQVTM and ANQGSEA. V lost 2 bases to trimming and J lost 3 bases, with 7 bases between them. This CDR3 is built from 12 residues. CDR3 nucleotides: TGCAGCGTTGAACTAGCGAAAGAGACCCAGTACTTC. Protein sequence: CSVELAKETQYF.

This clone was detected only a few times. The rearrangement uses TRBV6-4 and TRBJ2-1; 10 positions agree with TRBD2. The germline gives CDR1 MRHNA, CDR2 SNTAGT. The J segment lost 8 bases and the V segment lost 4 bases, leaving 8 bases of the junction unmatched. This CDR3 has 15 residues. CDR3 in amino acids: CASSASSGSSDEQFF. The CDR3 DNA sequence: TGTGCCAGCAGTGCTTCTAGCGGGAGCTCCGATGAGCAGTTCTTC.

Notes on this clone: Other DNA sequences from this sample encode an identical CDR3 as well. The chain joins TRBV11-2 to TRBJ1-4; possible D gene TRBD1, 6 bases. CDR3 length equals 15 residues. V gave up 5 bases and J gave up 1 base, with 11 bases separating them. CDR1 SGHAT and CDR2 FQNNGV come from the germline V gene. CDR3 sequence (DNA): TGTGCCAGCAGCCCACTAGGGGGAACTAATGAAAAACTGTTTTTT. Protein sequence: CASSPLGGTNEKLFF. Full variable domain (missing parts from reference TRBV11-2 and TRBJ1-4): EAGVAQSPRYKIIEKRQSVAFWCNPISGHATLYWYQQILGQGPKLLIQFQNNGVVDDSQLPKDRFSAERLKGVDSTLKIQPAKLEDSAVYLCASSPLGGTNEKLFFGSGTQLSVL.

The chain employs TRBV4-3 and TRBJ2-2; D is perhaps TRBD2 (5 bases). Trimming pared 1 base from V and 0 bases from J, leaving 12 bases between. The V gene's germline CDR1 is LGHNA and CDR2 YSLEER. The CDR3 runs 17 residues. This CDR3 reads CASSQALLAPNTGELFF. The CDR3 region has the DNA TGCGCCAGCAGCCAAGCGCTCTTAGCGCCGAACACCGGGGAGCTGTTTTTT.

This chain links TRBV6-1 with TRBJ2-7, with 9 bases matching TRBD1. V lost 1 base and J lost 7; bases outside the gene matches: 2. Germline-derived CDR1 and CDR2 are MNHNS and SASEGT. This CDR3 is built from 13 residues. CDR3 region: CASSEGQGEEQYF. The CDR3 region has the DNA TGTGCCAGCAGTGAAGGACAGGGGGAAGAGCAGTACTTC.

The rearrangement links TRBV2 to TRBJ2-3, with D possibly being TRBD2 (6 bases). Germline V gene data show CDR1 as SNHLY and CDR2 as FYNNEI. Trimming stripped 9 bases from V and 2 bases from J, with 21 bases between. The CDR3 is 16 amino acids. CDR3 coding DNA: TGTGCCAGTCGAGCTACCGGGACTCGTTACACAGATACGCAGTATTTT. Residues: CASRATGTRYTDTQYF.

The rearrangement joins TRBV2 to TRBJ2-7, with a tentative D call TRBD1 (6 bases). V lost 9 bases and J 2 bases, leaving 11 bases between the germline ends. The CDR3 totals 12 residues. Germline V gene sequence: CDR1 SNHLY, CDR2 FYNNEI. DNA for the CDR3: TGTGCCAGAGGACAGAACGCCTACGAGCAGTACTTC. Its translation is CARGQNAYEQYF.

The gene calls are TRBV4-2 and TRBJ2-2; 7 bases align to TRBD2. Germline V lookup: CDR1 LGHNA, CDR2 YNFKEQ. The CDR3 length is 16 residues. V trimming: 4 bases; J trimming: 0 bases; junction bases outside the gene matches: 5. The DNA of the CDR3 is TGTGCCAGCAGCCCAACCGGGACTACGAACACCGGGGAGCTGTTTTTT. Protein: CASSPTGTTNTGELFF.

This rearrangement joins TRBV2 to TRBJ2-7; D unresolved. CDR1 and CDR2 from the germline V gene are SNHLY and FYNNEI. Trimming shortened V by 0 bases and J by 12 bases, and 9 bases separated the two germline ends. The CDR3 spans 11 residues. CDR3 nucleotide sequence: TGTGCCAGCAGTGAAGCTGGCCTGCCGTACTTC. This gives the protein CASSEAGLPYF.

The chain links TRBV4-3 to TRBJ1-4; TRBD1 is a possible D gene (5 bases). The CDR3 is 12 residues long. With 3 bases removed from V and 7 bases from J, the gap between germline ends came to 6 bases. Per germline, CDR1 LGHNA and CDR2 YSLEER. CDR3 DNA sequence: TGCGCCAGCAGCCAGGGGCCTGAAAAACTGTTTTTT. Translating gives CASSQGPEKLFF.

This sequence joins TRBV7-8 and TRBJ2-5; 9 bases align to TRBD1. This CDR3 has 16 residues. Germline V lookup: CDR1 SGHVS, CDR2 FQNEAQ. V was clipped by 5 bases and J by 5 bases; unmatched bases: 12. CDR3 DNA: TGTGCCAGCAGCAAACCGGGACAGGGCTTCTGGGAGACCCAGTACTTC. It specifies CASSKPGQGFWETQYF.

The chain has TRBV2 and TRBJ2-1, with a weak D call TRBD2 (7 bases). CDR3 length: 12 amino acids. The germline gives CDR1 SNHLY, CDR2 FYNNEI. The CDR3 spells CRWGGGYNEQFF. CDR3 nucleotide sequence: TGTCGGTGGGGAGGGGGCTACAATGAGCAGTTCTTC.

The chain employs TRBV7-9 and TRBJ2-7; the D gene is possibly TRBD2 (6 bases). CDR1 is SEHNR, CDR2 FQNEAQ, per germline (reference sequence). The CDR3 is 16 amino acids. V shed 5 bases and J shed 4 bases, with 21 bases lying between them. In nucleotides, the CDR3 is TGTGCCAGCAGCCCCCGCCGACTAGGGGATCGATACGAGCAGTACTTC. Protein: CASSPRRLGDRYEQYF.

CDR3: CAISGSGNTEAFF. Written as DNA, the CDR3 is TGTGCCATCAGTGGCTCAGGGAACACTGAAGCTTTCTTT. The V gene is TRBV10-3, the J gene TRBJ1-1; D call uncertain. The germline gives CDR1 ENHRY, CDR2 SYGVKD. The CDR3 runs to 13 residues. The V end lost 4 bases, the J end lost 1 base, and 7 bases lay between the germline ends.

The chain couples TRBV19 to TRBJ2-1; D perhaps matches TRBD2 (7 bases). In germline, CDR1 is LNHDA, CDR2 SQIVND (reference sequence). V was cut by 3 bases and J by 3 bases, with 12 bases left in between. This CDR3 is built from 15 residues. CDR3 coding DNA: TGTGCCAGTAGTATGGGGGGGGGCCACTACAATGAGCAGTTCTTC. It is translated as CASSMGGGHYNEQFF.

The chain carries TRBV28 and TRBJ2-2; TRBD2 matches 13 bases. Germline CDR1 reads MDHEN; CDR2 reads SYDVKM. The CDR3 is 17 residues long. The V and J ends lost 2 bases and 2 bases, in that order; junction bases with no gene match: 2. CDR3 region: CASSLGGLAGNTGELFF. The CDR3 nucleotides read TGTGCCAGCAGTTTAGGGGGACTAGCGGGAAACACCGGGGAGCTGTTTTTT.

Here the CDR3 reads CASSFQGSDTQYF. CDR3 DNA sequence: TGTGCCAGCAGCTTCCAGGGGTCAGATACGCAGTATTTT. This sequence joins TRBV28 and TRBJ2-3; a weak D match, TRBD1 (6 bases). Germline V lookup: CDR1 MDHEN, CDR2 SYDVKM. Deletions cut 6 bases from V and 4 bases from J, with 11 bases between. This CDR3 comprises 13 residues.

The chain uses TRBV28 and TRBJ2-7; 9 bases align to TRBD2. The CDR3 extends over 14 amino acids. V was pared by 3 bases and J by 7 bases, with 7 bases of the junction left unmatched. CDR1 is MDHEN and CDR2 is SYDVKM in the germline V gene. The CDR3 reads CASSFQRGAREQYF. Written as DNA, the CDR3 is TGTGCCAGCAGTTTCCAGCGGGGGGCCCGGGAGCAGTACTTC. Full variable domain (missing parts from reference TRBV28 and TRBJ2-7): DVKVTQSSRYLVKRTGEKVFLECVQDMDHENMFWYRQDPGLGLRLIYFSYDVKMKEKGDIPEGYSVSREKKERFSLILESASTNQTSMYLCASSFQRGAREQYFGPGTRLTVT.

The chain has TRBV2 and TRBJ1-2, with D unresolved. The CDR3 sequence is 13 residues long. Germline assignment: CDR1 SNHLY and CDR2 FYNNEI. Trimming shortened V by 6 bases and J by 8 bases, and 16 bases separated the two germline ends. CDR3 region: CASREGAPGGYTF. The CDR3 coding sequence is TGTGCCAGCAGGGAGGGAGCACCGGGCGGCTACACCTTC.

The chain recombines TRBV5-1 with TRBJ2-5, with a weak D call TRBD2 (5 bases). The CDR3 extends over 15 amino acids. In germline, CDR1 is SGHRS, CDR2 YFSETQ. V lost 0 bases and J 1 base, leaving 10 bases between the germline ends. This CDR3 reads CASSLAGEPQETQYF. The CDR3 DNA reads TGCGCCAGCAGCTTGGCCGGGGAGCCCCAAGAGACCCAGTACTTC.

CDR3 residues: CASSFRDRTNEKLFF. Written as DNA, the CDR3 is TGTGCCAGCAGTTTCCGGGACAGAACTAATGAAAAACTGTTTTTT. The genes are TRBV28 and TRBJ1-4; 7 nucleotides match TRBD1. This CDR3 is 15 amino acids long. Trimming took 3 bases from V and 1 from J; bases not matched to a gene: 2. Germline-derived CDR1 and CDR2 are MDHEN and SYDVKM.